The 5 T cell receptor beta chains presented below share a single source sample, sequenced in a study of cytomegalovirus exposure and HLA in healthy donors. Primers: 60 Vbeta forward and 13 Jbeta reverse. Sequencing used immunoSEQ multiplex PCR; TCRdb keeps in-frame clones, though not all of them. The sample records over 200,000 clones, more than 70% being singletons. Input material: PBMCs. These receptor sequences come from a human donor in good health.

This chain connects TRBV7-2 to TRBJ2-3; D remains ambiguous. From germline, CDR1 is SGHTA and CDR2 FQGNSA. There are 16 residues in the CDR3. V was clipped by 2 bases and J by 6 bases, with 18 bases between them. DNA for the CDR3: TGTGCCAGCAGCTTAAGTCGCGCTGCAGGTGGGGATACGCAGTATTTT. Amino acid sequence: CASSLSRAAGGDTQYF.

Here the CDR3 DNA reads TGTGCTAGTGGCCCCCGGACAGGGAACTATGGCTACACCTTC. It encodes CASGPRTGNYGYTF. The chain employs TRBV12-5 and TRBJ1-2; 8 bases match TRBD1. Trimming cost V 6 bases and J 2 bases; bases outside gene matches: 5. This CDR3 region has 14 residues. Germline values: CDR1 LGHNT, CDR2 FRNRAP.

The chain uses TRBV6-5 and TRBJ2-7, with 7 positions matching TRBD1. The V gene end was trimmed by 2 bases and the J gene end by 2 bases; junction bases not matched to a gene: 6. CDR1 is MNHEY and CDR2 is SVGAGI in the germline V gene. There are 15 residues in the CDR3. CDR3 sequence (DNA): TGTGCCAGCAGTTACGTTGACAGGGTAGCCTACGAGCAGTACTTC. It specifies CASSYVDRVAYEQYF.

This clone has just one count. The chain couples TRBV30 to TRBJ2-3, with 9 bases aligning to TRBD1. The ends lost 1 base at V and 1 base at J; junction bases unmatched: 6. The CDR3 covers 16 residues. In germline, CDR1 is GTSNPN, CDR2 SVGIG (reference sequence). The CDR3 DNA reads TGTGCCTGGAGTGGAGGGACAGGGTACGGCACAGATACGCAGTATTTT. Residues: CAWSGGTGYGTDTQYF.

This chain joins TRBV7-3 and TRBJ2-1; TRBD2 agrees at 8 bases. CDR1 is SGHTA and CDR2 is FQGTGA in the germline V gene. The J segment lost 9 bases and the V segment lost 3 bases, leaving 7 bases of the junction unmatched. CDR3 size: 14 residues. CDR3 DNA: TGTGCCAGCAGCTTTGGAGCGGGAGTCGCTGAGCAGTTCTTC. Protein: CASSFGAGVAEQFF.